A single sample is the source of the 27 T cell receptor beta chains below, sequenced in a study of quantifying T cell responses using KT2 cells. As for the study in general: Reverse transcription used primers in the TCR alpha and beta constant regions.

An oligo carrying a UMI was ligated to the cDNA 3' end. An equimolar mix of RC1.1 and RC1.2 primed the beta chain across TRBC1 and TRBC2. Each CDR3 protein gets one entry after TCRdb re-called the UMI-ligation and nested PCR reads with MiXCR. Among fewer than 50,000 distinct CDR3 sequences listed, around 15% were seen once. The source material was PBMCs spiked with cells of the T cell clone KT2. The receptors originated from a human donor.

The chain employs TRBV29-1 and TRBJ1-2; no definite D call. The CDR3 is made up of 13 amino acids. Looked up from germline, CDR1 is SQVTM and CDR2 is ANQGSEA. The V and J ends lost 4 bases and 5 bases respectively, with 14 bases between them. The CDR3 DNA follows: TGCAGCGTTGGGGGAAGAGACCGATATGGCTACACCTTC. It yields the protein CSVGGRDRYGYTF.

This clonotype was recorded at least ten times. The rearrangement uses TRBV7-2 and TRBJ2-7, with 12 bases identical to TRBD2. The ends lost 2 bases at V and 2 bases at J; junction bases unmatched: 10. CDR1 SGHTA and CDR2 FQGNSA come from the germline V gene. The CDR3 runs 18 residues. The CDR3 loop is CASSLLAGGPDPPYEQYF. The CDR3 DNA reads TGTGCCAGCAGCTTACTAGCGGGAGGGCCGGATCCCCCCTACGAGCAGTACTTC.

This clonotype occurred many times. The rearrangement joins TRBV10-3 to TRBJ1-6; 8 nucleotides match TRBD1. CDR1 ENHRY and CDR2 SYGVKD come from the germline V gene. The CDR3 has 16 residues. Losses at the gene ends were 4 bases for V and 9 bases for J; bases not matched to a gene: 11. For the CDR3, the DNA is TGTGCCATCAGTGGTCCCGCCGGGACAGGTTTTTCACCCCTCCACTTT. Translating gives CAISGPAGTGFSPLHF.

V is TRBV12-3 or TRBV12-4 and J is TRBJ1-1, with 7 bases fitting TRBD1. This CDR3 region has 14 residues. The ends lost 7 bases at V and 5 bases at J; junction bases unmatched: 10. CDR3 sequence: CASTLGQGVTEAFF. In DNA form, the CDR3 reads TGTGCCAGCACTCTGGGGCAGGGGGTGACTGAAGCTTTCTTT.

This clonotype turned up a few times. One end of the junction varies from germline; a read error may be responsible. The J gene is TRBJ1-5, the V gene TRBV11-2; D is perhaps TRBD1 (6 bases). Germline-derived CDR1 and CDR2 are SGHAT and FQNNGV. This CDR3 is 17 amino acids long. This CDR3 reads CASSGAPRGHSNQPQHF. The CDR3 DNA follows: TGTGCCAGCAGCGGGGCTCCCCGGGGGCATAGCAATCAGCCCCAGCACTTT.

The rearrangement joins TRBV12-3 or TRBV12-4 to TRBJ2-3; TRBD1 aligns across 7 bases. This CDR3 has 14 residues. V lost 7 bases to trimming and J lost 2 bases; unmatched junction nucleotides: 6. CDR3 DNA sequence: TGTGCCAGCAACCCTACAGGGGACACAGATACGCAGTATTTT. Amino acids: CASNPTGDTDTQYF.

The rearrangement joins TRBV13 to TRBJ2-5; D remains unclear. Germline assignment: CDR1 PRHDT and CDR2 FYEKMQ (reference sequence). V dropped 5 bases and J dropped 5 bases, with 21 bases sitting between them. The CDR3 runs 16 residues. The CDR3 reads CASSPYAELQTETQYF. The CDR3, as DNA: TGTGCCAGCAGCCCTTACGCGGAACTACAAACGGAGACCCAGTACTTC. Drawing the rest from reference TRBV13 and TRBJ2-5, the complete variable domain is AAGVIQSPRHLIKEKRETATLKCYPIPRHDTVYWYQQGPGQDPQFLISFYEKMQSDKGSIPDRFSAQQFSDYHSELNMSSLELGDSALYFCASSPYAELQTETQYFGPGTRLLVL.

This clonotype was recorded a few times. In nucleotides, the CDR3 is TGTGCCACCAGCAGAACCCCCGGCATGGAGATAACCGAGCAGTACTTC. Translation gives CATSRTPGMEITEQYF. This chain connects TRBV15 to TRBJ2-7; D gene uncertain. The CDR3 totals 16 residues. CDR1 is LNHNV, CDR2 YYDKDF, per germline (reference sequence). Trimming pared 2 bases from V and 6 bases from J, leaving 20 bases between.

This chain uses TRBV7-8 with TRBJ1-1; D gene ambiguous. The germline gives CDR1 SGHVS, CDR2 FQNEAQ. V dropped 3 bases and J dropped 4 bases, with 12 bases sitting between them. There are 14 residues in the CDR3. Here the CDR3 DNA reads TGTGCCAGCAGCTTTCGTCTGGTAGGCACTGAAGCTTTCTTT. Translating it yields CASSFRLVGTEAFF.

This clonotype has only a few counts. The genes are TRBV6-1 and TRBJ1-5, with a possible D match to TRBD1 (5 bases). Trimming removed 6 bases at V and 3 bases at J, with 9 bases between. Germline V gives CDR1 MNHNS, CDR2 SASEGT. CDR3 length: 13 amino acids. The CDR3 protein is CASRGQINQPQHF. CDR3 in DNA: TGTGCCAGCAGAGGACAAATCAATCAGCCCCAGCATTTT.

This clonotype was seen a few times. The chain combines TRBV11-2 with TRBJ2-7; the match to TRBD1 covers 8 bases. The CDR3 has 16 amino acids. Germline CDR1 reads SGHAT; CDR2 reads FQNNGV. Trimming removed 5 bases from V and 2 bases from J; junction bases left unmatched: 11. CDR3 region: CASSTHQGALPYEQYF. In DNA, the CDR3 is TGTGCCAGCAGCACCCACCAGGGGGCCCTTCCCTACGAGCAGTACTTC.

In DNA, the CDR3 is TGTGCCAGCAGCCCATCGAGGACTCAAACCTACGAGCAGTACTTC. It codes for CASSPSRTQTYEQYF. This sequence joins TRBV11-2 and TRBJ2-7; a weak D match, TRBD2 (5 bases). Germline V gene sequence: CDR1 SGHAT, CDR2 FQNNGV. The V end lost 5 bases, the J end lost 2 bases, and 16 bases lay between the germline ends. CDR3 length equals 15 residues.

The rearrangement joins TRBV10-3 to TRBJ2-3; 9 nucleotides line up with TRBD2. V lost 2 bases to trimming and J lost 2 bases; unmatched junction nucleotides: 5. The CDR3 is 16 amino acids. Germline-derived CDR1 and CDR2 are ENHRY and SYGVKD. DNA of the CDR3: TGTGCCATCAGTGAGAGGACTAGCGACATCACAGATACGCAGTATTTT. This encodes CAISERTSDITDTQYF.

The chain uses TRBV6-1 and TRBJ1-5; D may be TRBD1 (5 bases). The germline V gene encodes CDR1 MNHNS and CDR2 SASEGT. The length of the CDR3 is 14 residues. V was trimmed by 2 bases and J by 5 bases, leaving 10 bases between them. The CDR3 is CASSEIGGDQPQHF. In nucleotides, the CDR3 is TGTGCCAGCAGTGAAATCGGGGGGGATCAGCCCCAGCATTTT.

In this sample, this clonotype turned up many times. This sequence joins TRBV18 and TRBJ2-5; TRBD2 might be the D (6 bases). CDR1 is KGHSH and CDR2 is LQKENI in the germline V gene. V gave up 3 bases and J gave up 7 bases, with 12 bases separating them. The CDR3 has 13 residues. The CDR3 DNA reads TGTGCCAGCTCACCCCGAGCCGGGGGGACCCAGTACTTC. Protein sequence: CASSPRAGGTQYF.

This clonotype occurred a few times. The CDR3 bases are TGCGCCAGCAGCCCAACAGAAATCGCCTACGAGCAGTACTTC. Translating it yields CASSPTEIAYEQYF. The gene calls are TRBV5-1 and TRBJ2-7; D uncertain. The CDR3 runs to 14 residues. Between the trimmed V and J ends, which lost 4 bases and 2 bases, there was a span of 13 bases. The germline V gene has CDR1 SGHRS and CDR2 YFSETQ.

The chain links TRBV23-1 to TRBJ2-1; TRBD1 agrees at 7 bases. TRBV23-1 is an open reading frame whose function is uncertain. Unmatched junction bases numbered 9, after V lost 0 bases and J lost 7 bases. CDR3 length: 16 amino acids. The CDR3: CASSQSGTVGWNEQFF. The DNA of the CDR3 is TGCGCCAGCAGTCAATCGGGGACAGTCGGGTGGAATGAGCAGTTCTTC.

The chain's CDR3 is CASTIKVGANVLTF. Here the CDR3 DNA reads TGTGCCAGCACGATTAAAGTTGGGGCCAACGTCCTGACTTTC. This sequence joins TRBV11-3 and TRBJ2-6; D unclear. The CDR3 totals 14 residues. The germline gives CDR1 SGHNT, CDR2 YENEEA. V was cut by 7 bases and J by 3 bases, with 10 bases left in between.

This chain joins TRBV20-1 and TRBJ2-5, with D possibly matching TRBD1 (6 bases). CDR3 length: 14 residues. Germline V lookup: CDR1 DFQATT, CDR2 SNEGSKA (reference sequence). The V gene lost 2 bases and the J gene lost 3 bases, with 13 bases spanning the gap. CDR3 DNA sequence: TGCAGTGCTAGAATCTCGGGACATGAAGAGACCCAGTACTTC. This gives the protein CSARISGHEETQYF.

The chain is built from TRBV4-1 and TRBJ2-1; D is possibly TRBD2 (5 bases). Trimming removed 0 bases from V and 7 bases from J, with 13 bases in between. The CDR3 totals 15 residues. CDR1 and CDR2 (germline): MGHRA, YSYEKL. CDR3 coding DNA: TGCGCCAGCAGCCAAGAAACTCCGGGGTTTAATGAGCAGTTCTTC. This codes for CASSQETPGFNEQFF.

This clonotype was counted a few times. The V gene is TRBV2, the J gene TRBJ2-1; D not certain. Germline assignment: CDR1 SNHLY and CDR2 FYNNEI. This CDR3 has 14 amino acids. V was pared by 2 bases and J by 4 bases, with 9 bases between. The CDR3 protein is CASSETRDYNEQFF. For the CDR3, the DNA is TGTGCCAGCAGTGAAACGCGTGATTACAATGAGCAGTTCTTC.

In the case of this clonotype: A much larger clone lies one base from this, so it may be a read error. This chain joins TRBV30 and TRBJ2-1; TRBD2 matches at 11 bases. The CDR3 totals 13 residues. V shed 1 base and J 14 bases; nucleotides not matched to a gene: 7. The V gene's germline CDR1 is GTSNPN and CDR2 SVGIG (reference sequence). The CDR3 DNA sequence: TGTGCCTGGAGTGAGAATAGCGGGGGGGTGAAGTTCTTC. This encodes CAWSENSGGVKFF.

This clonotype was picked up a small number of times. The genes are TRBV7-9 and TRBJ2-5, with TRBD2 matching over 7 bases. J lost 7 bases, V lost 5 bases, and 13 bases had no gene match. Germline V lookup: CDR1 SEHNR, CDR2 FQNEAQ (reference sequence). CDR3 size: 15 residues. CDR3 protein: CASSARGLEIATQYF. CDR3 DNA sequence: TGTGCCAGCAGCGCGAGAGGACTAGAAATAGCGACCCAGTACTTC. Supplemented by reference TRBV7-9 and TRBJ2-5, the full variable domain reads DTGVSQNPRHKITKRGQNVTFRCDPISEHNRLYWYRQTLGQGPEFLTYFQNEAQLEKSRLLSDRFSAERPKGSFSTLEIQRTEQGDSAMYLCASSARGLEIATQYFGPGTRLLVL.

This clonotype came up a few times. This chain links TRBV5-5 with TRBJ2-4; D possibly corresponds to TRBD1 (5 bases). The length of the CDR3 is 13 residues. Germline CDR1 SGHKS, CDR2 YYEKEE (reference sequence). With 1 base removed from V and 4 bases from J, the gap between germline ends came to 6 bases. The CDR3 sequence: CASSLPGKNIQYF. The DNA of the CDR3 is TGTGCCAGCAGCTTGCCAGGGAAAAACATTCAGTACTTC.

In its sample, this clonotype was seen many times. V and J are TRBV27 and TRBJ2-2, with 8 bases identical to TRBD2. The ends lost 4 bases at V and 3 bases at J; junction bases unmatched: 13. The germline CDR1 and CDR2 sequences are MNHEY and SMNVEV (reference sequence). CDR3 size: 18 residues. In nucleotides, the CDR3 is TGTGCCAGCAGTTCCTACGGGCGAACCGGGAGGGACACCGGGGAGCTGTTTTTT. Its translation is CASSSYGRTGRDTGELFF.

This clonotype showed up just a few times. This chain joins TRBV27 and TRBJ2-6; no clear D. Germline V CDR1 and CDR2: MNHEY, SMNVEV (reference sequence). The CDR3 runs to 14 residues. Between the trimmed V and J ends, which lost 6 bases and 0 bases, there was a span of 6 bases. CDR3 sequence reads: CASRLLSGANVLTF. For the CDR3, the DNA is TGTGCCAGCAGACTACTCTCTGGGGCCAACGTCCTGACTTTC.

The CDR3 is CASSQAETGNSPLHF. Here the CDR3 DNA reads TGTGCCAGCAGCCAAGCTGAGACAGGGAATTCACCCCTCCACTTT. This sequence joins TRBV4-2 and TRBJ1-6, with 7 bases fitting TRBD1. This CDR3 comprises 15 residues. The junction had 4 bases not matched to a gene; V was cut back by 1 base and J by 7 bases. Germline CDR1 and CDR2: LGHNA and YNFKEQ.